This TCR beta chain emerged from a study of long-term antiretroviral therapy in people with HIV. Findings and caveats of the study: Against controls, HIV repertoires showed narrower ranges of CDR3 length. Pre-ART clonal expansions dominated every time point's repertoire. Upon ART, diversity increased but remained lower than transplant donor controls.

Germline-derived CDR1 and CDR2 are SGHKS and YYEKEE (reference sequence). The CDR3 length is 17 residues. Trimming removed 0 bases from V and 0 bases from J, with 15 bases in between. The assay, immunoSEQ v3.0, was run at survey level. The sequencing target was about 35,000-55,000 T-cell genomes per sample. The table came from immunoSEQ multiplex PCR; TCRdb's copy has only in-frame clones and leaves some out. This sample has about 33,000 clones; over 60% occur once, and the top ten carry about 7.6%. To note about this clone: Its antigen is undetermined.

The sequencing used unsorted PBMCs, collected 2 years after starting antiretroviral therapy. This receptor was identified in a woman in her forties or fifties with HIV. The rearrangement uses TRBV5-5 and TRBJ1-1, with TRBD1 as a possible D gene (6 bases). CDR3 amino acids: CASSLGPRGGVNTEAFF. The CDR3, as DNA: TGTGCCAGCAGCTTGGGACCCAGGGGAGGAGTGAACACTGAAGCTTTCTTT.